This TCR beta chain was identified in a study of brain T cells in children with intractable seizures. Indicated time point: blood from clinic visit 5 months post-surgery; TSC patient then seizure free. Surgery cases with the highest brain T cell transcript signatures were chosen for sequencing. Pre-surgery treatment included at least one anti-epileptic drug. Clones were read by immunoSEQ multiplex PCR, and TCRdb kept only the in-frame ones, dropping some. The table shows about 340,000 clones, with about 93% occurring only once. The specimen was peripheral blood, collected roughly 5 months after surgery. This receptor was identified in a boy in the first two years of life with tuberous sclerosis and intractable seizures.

The CDR3 sequence is CASRVTASNTEAFF. CDR3 sequence (DNA): TGTGCCAGCAGAGTTACAGCCTCGAACACTGAAGCTTTCTTT. The chain combines TRBV2 with TRBJ1-1, with D uncertain. V lost 6 bases and J lost 1, with 12 bases in between. Germline V gene lookup returns CDR1 SNHLY and CDR2 FYNNEI. CDR3 length: 14 residues.